This record looks at one T cell receptor (beta chain) sequence and its context. Which antigen it targets is not known. Base qualities are missing; no much larger clone stands one base away. Separate from the roughly 650-subject first cohort, the validation cohort of roughly 120 subjects was the group to which the donors belonged. The library relied on the immunoSEQ multiplex PCR assay. The paper's processing steps were these. A statistical classification framework was developed to diagnose cytomegalovirus status using the catalog of TCR beta chain sequences. Imported from immuneACCESS, the table was reduced by TCRdb to in-frame sequences with V and J called. These copies leave out some clones; in studies compared against another copy, an unresolved V gene accounts for under half, and the cause of the remainder is not known. The D gene and trimming were derived from the DNA, and the V and J assignments and clone size from that table. For this sample there are nearly 200,000 clones; around 84% appear just once. Roughly 12% of the sample belongs to the ten largest clones.

Measured from the cysteine to the phenylalanine, the CDR3 is 12 residues long. The kept DNA is CDR3 alone, 36 bases in frame from the first base. Relative to germline, V is 4 bases shorter and J is 6 bases shorter, with 8 bases between their ends. Based on the germline V gene, the CDR1 and CDR2 sequences are SGHRS and YFSETQ. The data were taken from a study of cytomegalovirus exposure and HLA in healthy donors (dated by TCRdb to 2015 to 2018). At the level of the whole study: According to a later analysis, the roughly 130 validation repertoires were produced on the same platform as the roughly 600 repertoires of the first cohort. The study was designed to test whether signatures of past pathogen exposure could be identified by cataloging public T cell receptors. Along with the 666-subject first cohort, a separate validation cohort of over a hundred different subjects was used. The study combined high-throughput TCR immunosequencing, statistical association of individual TCRs with disease status, and machine learning to predict cytomegalovirus infection status.

Paper-wide results and their limitations: Across donors, most TCR sequences were observed very rarely, whereas some public TCRs were present in many individuals. The study listed 150 to 200 TCR beta chains as associated with cytomegalovirus. It was suggested by the authors that the approach could potentially be generalized to other disease states and immunological phenotypes. A later analysis found that TCRs clustered in the first cohort also tended to co-occur in the roughly 110 validation repertoires, with 90% to 95% of cluster scores above 0. Three of the identified cytomegalovirus-associated TCR beta chains were confirmed in vitro to be specific for cytomegalovirus antigens. The classifier was reported to diagnose cytomegalovirus status with high specificity and sensitivity in both the original and validation cohorts. A later analysis had no HLA typing for the validation cohort, so co-occurrence there was scored across all 110 or so repertoires.

The source is a woman in her 30s in good health and CMV-seropositive. The sequenced sample was PBMCs. The V gene is TRBV5-1 and the J gene is TRBJ2-1; TRBD2 is a possible D gene, resting on 6 matching bases. The nucleotide sequence is given as TGCGCCAGCAGCCGGGACTTCAATGAGCAGTTCTTC. Translated, this is CASSRDFNEQFF.